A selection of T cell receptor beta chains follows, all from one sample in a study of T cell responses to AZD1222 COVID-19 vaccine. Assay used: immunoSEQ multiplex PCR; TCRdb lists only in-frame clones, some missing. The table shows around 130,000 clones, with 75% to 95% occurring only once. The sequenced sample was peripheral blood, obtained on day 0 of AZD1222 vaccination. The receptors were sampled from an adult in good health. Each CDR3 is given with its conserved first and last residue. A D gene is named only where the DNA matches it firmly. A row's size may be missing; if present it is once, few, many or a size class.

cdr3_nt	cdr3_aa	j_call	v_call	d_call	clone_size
TGCAGTGCTAGAGTGGAAGGTGAGCAGTTCTTC	CSARVEGEQFF	TRBJ2-1	TRBV20-1	.	.
TGTGCCAGCAGCTCTCGGACGGACACTGAAGCTTTCTTT	CASSSRTDTEAFF	TRBJ1-1	TRBV7-3	.	.
TGTGCCAGCAGCGCAAGACAGGGGGAGAACAATGAGCAGTTCTTC	CASSARQGENNEQFF	TRBJ2-1	TRBV9	TRBD1	.
TGTGCCAGCAGGCCGGGACTAGCGGAGAATGAGCAGTTCTTC	CASRPGLAENEQFF	TRBJ2-1	TRBV2	TRBD2	.
TGTGCCAGCTCACCCTCGCAGGGACCCGGAAACACCATATATTTT	CASSPSQGPGNTIYF	TRBJ1-3	TRBV18	.	.
TGTGCCAGCAGTCTCAATAGCAATCAGCCCCAGCATTTT	CASSLNSNQPQHF	TRBJ1-5	TRBV12-3/TRBV12-4	.	.
TGTGCCAGCAGCTTATCGGAGACTGAAGCTTTCTTT	CASSLSETEAFF	TRBJ1-1	TRBV11-2	.	.
TGTGCCAGCACGTACAGGGACGCGGGATATGGCTACACCTTC	CASTYRDAGYGYTF	TRBJ1-2	TRBV5-4	.	.
TGTGCCTGGAATCCGGGACAGGAGTTTTTCTCTGGAAACACCATATATTTT	CAWNPGQEFFSGNTIYF	TRBJ1-3	TRBV30	TRBD1	.
TGTGCCAGCAGTTTGGCGGGGGGCGCCTATGGCTACACCTTC	CASSLAGGAYGYTF	TRBJ1-2	TRBV27	.	.
TGTGCAGGGGGGTTAGGAATCTACAATGAGCAGTTCTTC	CAGGLGIYNEQFF	TRBJ2-1	TRBV2	.	.
TGTGCCAGCAGAGACAGGGGCGTTCAAAATAATCAGCCCCAGCATTTT	CASRDRGVQNNQPQHF	TRBJ1-5	TRBV19	TRBD1	.
TGTGCCAGCTCACCCTCAGAGACAGGGGTGTCACCCCTCCACTTT	CASSPSETGVSPLHF	TRBJ1-6	TRBV18	TRBD1	.
TGTGCCAGCAGTTCAAGGGTGGGCAATGAGCAGTTCTTC	CASSSRVGNEQFF	TRBJ2-1	TRBV12-3/TRBV12-4	.	once
TGTGCCAGCAGACAGAGCGAGACCCAGTACTTC	CASRQSETQYF	TRBJ2-5	TRBV7-8	.	.
TGTGCCAGCAGTTTATTTACAGGGGAAACTGGAAACACCATATATTTT	CASSLFTGETGNTIYF	TRBJ1-3	TRBV28	TRBD1	.
TGTGCCAGTAGTATTAAGGGACAGGGGGCAGATACGCAGTATTTT	CASSIKGQGADTQYF	TRBJ2-3	TRBV19	TRBD1	.
TGTGCCAGCAGCCCAGGGGGAGATAACACTGAAGCTTTCTTT	CASSPGGDNTEAFF	TRBJ1-1	TRBV13	TRBD1	.
TGTGCCATCAGTGTGGACAGTGGCTACACCTTC	CAISVDSGYTF	TRBJ1-2	TRBV10-3	.	.
TGTGCCAGCAGCTTCTCAGGGGGCTTGGAAGCTTTCTTT	CASSFSGGLEAFF	TRBJ1-1	TRBV5-4	TRBD1	.
TGTGCCAGCAGCGTAGGGTCGATTCGGGGGGGATTGCGCGGCTACACCTTC	CASSVGSIRGGLRGYTF	TRBJ1-2	TRBV9	.	.
TGTGCCAGCAGTTACGGTTTGGGGAACAATCAGCCCCAGCATTTT	CASSYGLGNNQPQHF	TRBJ1-5	TRBV6-5	.	.
TGTGCCACCAGTGAGGGGGACAGAACCACCGGGGAGCTGTTTTTT	CATSEGDRTTGELFF	TRBJ2-2	TRBV24-1	TRBD1	.
TGTGCCAGCAGCCTTCTCACTGAAGCTTTCTTT	CASSLLTEAFF	TRBJ1-1	TRBV3-1/TRBV3-2	.	.
TGTGCTAGTGTCCAAGTGCACCCCATGAACACTGAAGCTTTCTTT	CASVQVHPMNTEAFF	TRBJ1-1	TRBV12-5	.	.
TGCGCCAGCAGCTTGGTGGGGGGAAGCACTGAAGCTTTCTTT	CASSLVGGSTEAFF	TRBJ1-1	TRBV5-1	.	.
TGTGCCAGCCGGGACAGGGGGGCGACTAATGAAAAACTGTTTTTT	CASRDRGATNEKLFF	TRBJ1-4	TRBV19	TRBD1	.
TGTGCCAGCAGTTTACTACCACAAATACGACCTAAGGGAGAAGCCTACGAGCAGTACTTC	CASSLLPQIRPKGEAYEQYF	TRBJ2-7	TRBV27	.	once
TGTGCCAGCAGCTCCCAACTACAGGGAGAGACCCAGTACTTC	CASSSQLQGETQYF	TRBJ2-5	TRBV7-9	.	.
TGTGCCTGGGGACAAGATAGCAATCAGCCCCAGCATTTT	CAWGQDSNQPQHF	TRBJ1-5	TRBV30	.	.
TGTGCCAGCAGTTACTCCCCCTCCGGTACTGGAAACACCATATATTTT	CASSYSPSGTGNTIYF	TRBJ1-3	TRBV6-5	.	.
TGTGCCAGCAGTACCGGGACAGGGGTGGTTTCTGAAGCTTTCTTT	CASSTGTGVVSEAFF	TRBJ1-1	TRBV6-5	TRBD1	.
TGCAGCGGTGGAGAGATGAACACTGAAGCTTTCTTT	CSGGEMNTEAFF	TRBJ1-1	TRBV29-1	.	.
TGTGCCAGCAGCCAGGGTCTTCGGGACACTGAAGCTTTCTTT	CASSQGLRDTEAFF	TRBJ1-1	TRBV7-3	.	.
TGCAGCGTTGAAGGGGATGCTGGAAACACCATATATTTT	CSVEGDAGNTIYF	TRBJ1-3	TRBV29-1	.	.
TGTGCCAGCGGGGGCGGGCAATTCACCGGGGAGCTGTTTTTT	CASGGGQFTGELFF	TRBJ2-2	TRBV6-1	.	.
TGCAGCGTTGAAGTCGGCGGGGGGGGAGGTCAGCCCCAGCATTTT	CSVEVGGGGGQPQHF	TRBJ1-5	TRBV29-1	.	.
TGTGCCAGCAGCGAGAGACAGGGGATCTATGGCTACACCTTC	CASSERQGIYGYTF	TRBJ1-2	TRBV6-5	TRBD1	.
TGTGCCAGCCGACAGGGGGTATCCTACAATGAGCAGTTCTTC	CASRQGVSYNEQFF	TRBJ2-1	TRBV5-6	TRBD1	.
TGTGCCAGCAGTTACTGGCGGGAAGCCTACGAGCAGTACTTC	CASSYWREAYEQYF	TRBJ2-7	TRBV27	.	.
TGTGCCAGCAGTCTTGACAGGGGGAATCAGCCCCAGCATTTT	CASSLDRGNQPQHF	TRBJ1-5	TRBV27	TRBD1	.
TGTGCCAGCAGACCACAGGGGGGGACCGGGGAGCTGTTTTTT	CASRPQGGTGELFF	TRBJ2-2	TRBV11-3	.	.
TGTGCCAGCAGCTCAGGGCCTGACACCGGGGAGCTGTTTTTT	CASSSGPDTGELFF	TRBJ2-2	TRBV5-5	.	.
TGCGCCAGCAGCCCGGAGGCCCTCTCCAATGAGCAGTTCTTC	CASSPEALSNEQFF	TRBJ2-1	TRBV5-1	.	.
TGTGCCACCAGTGATACCGCTTGGGCTGAAGCTTTCTTT	CATSDTAWAEAFF	TRBJ1-1	TRBV24-1	.	.
TGTGCCAGTAGTTCGGGGGGACCGGGACAGTTTTTCCATGGCTACACCTTC	CASSSGGPGQFFHGYTF	TRBJ1-2	TRBV19	TRBD1	.
TGTGCCAGCAGCCGTAGTGGAGGGACAGTTCAAGAGACCCAGTACTTC	CASSRSGGTVQETQYF	TRBJ2-5	TRBV7-8	.	.
TGCGCCAGCAGCTTGGGGTCCCGCTCAGGCACTGAAGCTTTCTTT	CASSLGSRSGTEAFF	TRBJ1-1	TRBV5-1	.	.
TGCAGCGTTGAAAAGGGACAGGGGTATGGCTACACCTTC	CSVEKGQGYGYTF	TRBJ1-2	TRBV29-1	TRBD1	.
TGTGCCAGCAGCTCAGCAGGGGGGCCCCAAGAGACCCAGTACTTC	CASSSAGGPQETQYF	TRBJ2-5	TRBV7-3	.	.
TGTGCCAGCAGCTTTGCATACAATGAGCAGTTCTTC	CASSFAYNEQFF	TRBJ2-1	TRBV5-4	.	.
TGTGCCACCAGTGACAGGGCGCCGGGACAGGGAACCTACGAGCAGTACTTC	CATSDRAPGQGTYEQYF	TRBJ2-7	TRBV24-1	TRBD1	.
TGTGCCAGCAGCTTCTCCTGGCCATCGGACTATGGCTACACCTTC	CASSFSWPSDYGYTF	TRBJ1-2	TRBV11-2	.	.
TGTGCCAGCAGTACAAAGGTGACGAGGGGCTACACCTTC	CASSTKVTRGYTF	TRBJ1-2	TRBV6-5	.	.
TGCGCCAGCAGGGACGCTAACTATGGCTACACCTTC	CASRDANYGYTF	TRBJ1-2	TRBV5-1	.	.
TGTGCCACCGCGTCGGTTAGGGTTTCAGGCACCGGGGAGCTGTTTTTT	CATASVRVSGTGELFF	TRBJ2-2	TRBV28	.	.
TGTGCCAGCTCACCAGGAGGGGCGCCAGGCGAAAACATTCAGTACTTC	CASSPGGAPGENIQYF	TRBJ2-4	TRBV18	.	.
TGTGCCAGCAGCTTAGGGCGGGGGTCCAATCAGCCCCAGCATTTT	CASSLGRGSNQPQHF	TRBJ1-5	TRBV13	.	.
TGTGCCAGCAGCCAAGACGCAGCAAACTATGGCTACACCTTC	CASSQDAANYGYTF	TRBJ1-2	TRBV3-1/TRBV3-2	.	.
TGTGCCACCAGTGATTTGGGGCTAGCGGGGTGGGATGAGCAGTTCTTC	CATSDLGLAGWDEQFF	TRBJ2-1	TRBV24-1	TRBD2	.